This T cell receptor beta chain derives from a study of cytomegalovirus exposure and HLA in healthy donors. Findings and caveats of the study: Roughly even sequencing depth across donors was the assumption behind the presence/absence analyses. Several of the most significant clusters were apparently associated with common viral pathogens in a later analysis. Sequencing probably produced one cluster of sequence variants that were highly shared.

The PCR had 60 Vbeta and 13 Jbeta primers. Sequenced by immunoSEQ multiplex PCR; TCRdb stores in-frame clones only, minus some. The sample has approximately 100,000 clones, about 80% seen once. The CDR3 has 14 residues. Germline CDR1 and CDR2: SQVTM and ANQGSEA. Trimming cost V 1 base and J 1 base, with 8 bases left between them. This clone was seen just once. Its antigen is unidentified. The V gene is TRBV29-1, the J gene TRBJ1-3, with D possibly being TRBD1 (6 bases). The specimen was PBMCs. This receptor was identified in a man aged 35 to 55 in good health and CMV-seronegative. CDR3 in amino acids: CSVEVGTSGNTIYF. Written as DNA, the CDR3 is TGCAGCGTTGAAGTCGGGACATCTGGAAACACCATATATTTT.